These 25 T cell receptor beta chains originate from one sample sequenced in a study of T cell responses to AZD1222 COVID-19 vaccine. The table came from immunoSEQ multiplex PCR; TCRdb's copy has only in-frame clones and leaves some out. The table records under 150,000 clones, roughly 93% of them present only once. The source material was peripheral blood, sampled 28 days after the second AZD1222 dose. The receptors derive from an adult who received the AZD1222 COVID-19 vaccine.

The V and J genes are TRBV5-6 and TRBJ1-2, with D perhaps TRBD1 (6 bases). CDR3 size: 14 residues. The germline V gene has CDR1 SGHDT and CDR2 YYEEEE. The V and J ends lost 4 bases and 3 bases respectively, with 13 bases between them. The CDR3 nucleotides are TGTGCCAGCAGCATTTGGACAGTCTACTATGGCTACACCTTC. Encoded protein: CASSIWTVYYGYTF.

The rearrangement uses TRBV5-1 and TRBJ2-5; D is uncertain. V dropped 3 bases and J dropped 5 bases, with 11 bases sitting between them. Germline lookup yields CDR1 SGHRS and CDR2 YFSETQ. The CDR3 sequence is 13 residues long. CDR3 DNA sequence: TGCGCCAGCAGCTGGGAACTTAAGGAGACCCAGTACTTC. It encodes CASSWELKETQYF. The variable domain in full, with the rest retrieved from reference TRBV5-1 and TRBJ2-5, is KAGVTQTPRYLIKTRGQQVTLSCSPISGHRSVSWYQQTPGQGLQFLFEYFSETQRNKGNFPGRFSGRQFSNSRSEMNVSTLELGDSALYLCASSWELKETQYFGPGTRLLVL.

The CDR3 DNA reads TGTGCCAGCACTCCCGGGACCACGGTTGAAGCTTTCTTT. Its protein product is CASTPGTTVEAFF. V usage is TRBV6-6 and J usage is TRBJ1-1; perhaps TRBD1 as D (5 bases). Germline CDR1 MNHNY, CDR2 SVGAGI (reference sequence). CDR3 length: 13 amino acids. The V and J ends lost 7 bases and 7 bases respectively, with 16 bases between them.

V usage is TRBV5-1 and J usage is TRBJ1-2, with a tentative D call TRBD1 (6 bases). The CDR3 is 15 amino acids. The V end lost 2 bases, the J end lost 0 bases, and 11 bases lay between the germline ends. Per the germline V gene, CDR1 is SGHRS and CDR2 is YFSETQ. The CDR3: CASSFSGTTNYGYTF. As DNA, the CDR3 is TGCGCCAGCAGCTTTTCCGGGACAACTAACTATGGCTACACCTTC.

The rearrangement uses TRBV2 and TRBJ1-5; D is undetermined. This CDR3 has 13 residues. Germline CDR1 and CDR2: SNHLY and FYNNEI. V shed 6 bases and J shed 2 bases, with 8 bases lying between them. The CDR3 bases are TGTGCCAGCAGGGGTGATGGCAATCAGCCCCAGCATTTT. Translation gives CASRGDGNQPQHF. Full variable domain (missing parts from reference TRBV2 and TRBJ1-5): EPEVTQTPSHQVTQMGQEVILRCVPISNHLYFYWYRQILGQKVEFLVSFYNNEISEKSEIFDDQFSVERPDGSNFTLKIRSTKLEDSAMYFCASRGDGNQPQHFGDGTRLSIL.

V gene TRBV14 combines with J gene TRBJ1-3, with unresolved D. Germline V CDR1 and CDR2: SGHDN, FVKESK. With 8 bases removed from V and 4 bases from J, the gap between germline ends came to 24 bases. The CDR3 totals 17 residues. The CDR3 DNA is TGTGCCAGCGTACGCCATTTGAGGGATTCGGAGGGAAACACCATATATTTT. It encodes CASVRHLRDSEGNTIYF.

V usage is TRBV5-1 and J usage is TRBJ1-2; D not resolved. Per germline, CDR1 SGHRS and CDR2 YFSETQ. Trimming took off 0 bases at V and 4 bases at J, with 10 bases between the two ends. This CDR3 contains 14 residues. CDR3 in amino acids: CASSLAGALYGYTF. Written as DNA, the CDR3 is TGCGCCAGCAGCTTGGCCGGTGCTCTCTATGGCTACACCTTC.

This sequence joins TRBV7-2 and TRBJ1-2, with a weak D call TRBD1 (6 bases). The V end lost 3 bases, the J end lost 4 bases, and 18 bases lay between the germline ends. Germline CDR1 SGHTA, CDR2 FQGNSA. The CDR3 length is 16 residues. The CDR3 nucleotides read TGTGCCAGCAGCTTTAGGGGGGGGCCCCGGGGCTATGGCTACACCTTC. This encodes CASSFRGGPRGYGYTF.

J is TRBJ2-2 and V is TRBV5-4; D assignment may be TRBD1 or TRBD2 (5 bases each). The germline V and J ends were trimmed by 0 bases and 0 bases, with 9 bases remaining between them. Germline CDR1 reads SGHNT; CDR2 reads YYREEE (reference sequence). The CDR3 is made up of 16 amino acids. CDR3 bases: TGTGCCAGCAGCTTGGGAGGGGCCTCGAACACCGGGGAGCTGTTTTTT. This gives the protein CASSLGGASNTGELFF.

This chain links TRBV19 with TRBJ2-7; TRBD1 might be the D (6 bases). V was cut by 5 bases and J by 2 bases, with 22 bases left in between. The CDR3 totals 17 residues. Germline CDR1 and CDR2: LNHDA and SQIVND (reference sequence). CDR3 residues: CASSFSPFTGSPYEQYF. Here the CDR3 DNA reads TGTGCCAGTAGTTTCAGCCCCTTTACAGGGTCTCCCTACGAGCAGTACTTC.

This CDR3 reads CASSLGREPQGYTF. CDR3 DNA: TGTGCCAGCAGCTTGGGCCGGGAACCTCAAGGCTACACCTTC. The chain recombines TRBV5-4 with TRBJ1-2; D ambiguous. This CDR3 contains 14 residues. CDR1 is SGHNT, CDR2 YYREEE, per germline (reference sequence). V lost 0 bases and J lost 8, with 14 bases in between.

The gene calls are TRBV10-3 and TRBJ1-4; the D is unclear. This CDR3 is built from 13 residues. The V end was cut by 3 bases, the J end by 7 bases, with 9 bases between. Germline CDR1 is ENHRY and CDR2 is SYGVKD. DNA for the CDR3: TGTGCCATCAGTGAATCTGCTGGTGAAAAACTGTTTTTT. Its protein product is CAISESAGEKLFF.

V usage is TRBV29-1 and J usage is TRBJ1-2, with D hard to call. Between the trimmed V and J ends, which lost 3 bases and 0 bases, there was a span of 11 bases. Germline V gene sequence: CDR1 SQVTM, CDR2 ANQGSEA. The CDR3 runs 14 residues. This CDR3 is CSVDGPVANYGYTF. As DNA, the CDR3 is TGCAGCGTTGACGGGCCCGTGGCTAACTATGGCTACACCTTC.

The chain joins TRBV5-4 to TRBJ1-3; D is unresolved. The germline V gene encodes CDR1 SGHNT and CDR2 YYREEE (reference sequence). The V gene lost 4 bases and the J gene lost 3 bases, with 8 bases spanning the gap. The CDR3 spans 13 residues. CDR3 sequence (DNA): TGTGCCAGCAGCCCCCCGGGTGGAAACACCATATATTTT. Its protein is CASSPPGGNTIYF.

This chain uses TRBV3-1 (or the pseudogene TRBV3-2) with TRBJ1-1, with D perhaps TRBD1 (6 bases). Per the germline V gene, CDR1 is LGHDT and CDR2 is YNNKEL (reference sequence). Trimming removed 7 bases from V and 3 bases from J, with 18 bases in between. CDR3 size: 15 residues. For the CDR3, the DNA is TGTGCCAGCACCTCAGGGGAACGTGAGTACACTGAAGCTTTCTTT. It encodes CASTSGEREYTEAFF.

The chain employs TRBV7-2 and TRBJ1-4, with TRBD1 matching over 10 bases. Trimming removed 2 bases from V and 8 bases from J; junction bases left unmatched: 5. Germline assignment: CDR1 SGHTA and CDR2 FQGNSA. The CDR3 consists of 15 residues. The CDR3 DNA reads TGTGCCAGCAGCTTACTCGGGACAGGGGACGAAAAACTGTTTTTT. This sequence encodes CASSLLGTGDEKLFF.

This chain links TRBV28 with TRBJ2-1, with a weak D call TRBD1 (6 bases). The germline gives CDR1 MDHEN, CDR2 SYDVKM. The V end lost 8 bases, the J end lost 4 bases, and 9 bases lay between the germline ends. The CDR3 loop spans 12 amino acids. In DNA, the CDR3 is TGTGCCAGCGGCCAGGGGTACAATGAGCAGTTCTTC. Translated, it gives CASGQGYNEQFF.

The chain employs TRBV21-1 and TRBJ2-5; TRBD2 reflects the table's D call only, with no check against the DNA. TRBV21-1 is noted as a pseudogene. This CDR3 comprises 14 residues. The CDR3 nucleotides read TGTGCCAGCAGCAAGAAGACTAGCGGCGAGACCCAGTACTTC. This translates into CASSKKTSGETQYF.

The chain has TRBV9 and TRBJ1-2; D is possibly TRBD1 (5 bases). CDR1 SGDLS and CDR2 YYNGEE come from the germline V gene. The germline V and J ends were trimmed by 3 bases and 2 bases, with 11 bases remaining between them. The CDR3 length is 14 residues. CDR3 nucleotide sequence: TGTGCCAGCAGCGAGGGACGTACCAACTATGGCTACACCTTC. This sequence encodes CASSEGRTNYGYTF. The variable domain in full, with the rest retrieved from reference TRBV9 and TRBJ1-2, is DSGVTQTPKHLITATGQRVTLRCSPRSGDLSVYWYQQSLDQGLQFLIQYYNGEERAKGNILERFSAQQFPDLHSELNLSSLELGDSALYFCASSEGRTNYGYTFGSGTRLTVV.

The chain uses TRBV6-5 and TRBJ2-7; 8 bases are a match to TRBD2. Germline CDR1 reads MNHEY; CDR2 reads SVGAGI. The trim removed 0 bases at V and 5 bases at J, leaving 3 bases unmatched. The CDR3 is 14 amino acids. As DNA, the CDR3 is TGTGCCAGCAGTTACTCTAGCGGGAACGACGAGCAGTACTTC. Its translation: CASSYSSGNDEQYF.

Only one count was recorded for this clone. The rearrangement uses TRBV2 and TRBJ1-1; tentatively, D is TRBD1 (6 bases). The germline V gene has CDR1 SNHLY and CDR2 FYNNEI. The CDR3 has 13 amino acids. V was clipped by 6 bases and J by 7 bases, with 15 bases between them. The CDR3 sequence is CASRFRGLLEAFF. The CDR3, as DNA: TGTGCCAGCAGATTCAGGGGTCTACTTGAAGCTTTCTTT.

The chain links TRBV6-5 to TRBJ1-5; tentatively, D is TRBD1 (5 bases). V gave up 2 bases and J gave up 11 bases, with 7 bases separating them. Germline assignment: CDR1 MNHEY and CDR2 SVGAGI. This CDR3 region has 11 residues. The CDR3 region is CASSYGGAQHF. The CDR3 nucleotides are TGTGCCAGCAGTTACGGGGGGGCCCAGCATTTT.

The chain carries TRBV10-2 and TRBJ2-1; D uncertain. The CDR3 runs to 11 residues. The V end was cut by 6 bases, the J end by 10 bases, with 10 bases between. From germline, CDR1 is WSHSY and CDR2 SAAADI. The CDR3 is CASSPLLEQFF. The CDR3 DNA reads TGCGCCAGCAGCCCCCTCCTGGAGCAGTTCTTC.

The chain uses TRBV7-9 and TRBJ2-7; 7 bases fit TRBD1. There are 12 residues in the CDR3. The V gene end was trimmed by 4 bases and the J gene end by 9 bases; junction bases not matched to a gene: 6. CDR1 is SEHNR, CDR2 FQNEAQ, per germline (reference sequence). CDR3 sequence reads: CASSYTGVGQYF. For the CDR3, the DNA is TGTGCCAGCAGCTACACAGGGGTCGGGCAGTACTTC.

The gene calls are TRBV7-8 and TRBJ2-7, with D perhaps TRBD1 (6 bases). V was clipped by 1 base and J by 6 bases, with 13 bases between them. CDR3 length equals 14 residues. Per the germline V gene, CDR1 is SGHVS and CDR2 is FQNEAQ. CDR3 sequence reads: CASSLVVQQGEQYF. In nucleotides, the CDR3 is TGTGCCAGCAGCTTAGTAGTGCAACAGGGCGAGCAGTACTTC.